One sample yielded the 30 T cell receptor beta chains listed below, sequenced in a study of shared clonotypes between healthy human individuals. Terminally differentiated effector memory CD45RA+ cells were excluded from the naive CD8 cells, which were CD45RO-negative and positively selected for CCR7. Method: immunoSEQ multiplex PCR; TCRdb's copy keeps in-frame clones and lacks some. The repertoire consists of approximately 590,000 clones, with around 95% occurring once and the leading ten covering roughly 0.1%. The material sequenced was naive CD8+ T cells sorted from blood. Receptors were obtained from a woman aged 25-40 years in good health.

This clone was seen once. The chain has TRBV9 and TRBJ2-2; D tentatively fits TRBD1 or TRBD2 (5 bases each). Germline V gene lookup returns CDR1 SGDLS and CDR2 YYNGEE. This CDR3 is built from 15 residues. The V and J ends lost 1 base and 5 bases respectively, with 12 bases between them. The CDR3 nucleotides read TGTGCCAGCAGCGTACCTGGGGGAAGAACCGGGGAGCTGTTTTTT. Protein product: CASSVPGGRTGELFF. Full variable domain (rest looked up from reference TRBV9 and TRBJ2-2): DSGVTQTPKHLITATGQRVTLRCSPRSGDLSVYWYQQSLDQGLQFLIQYYNGEERAKGNILERFSAQQFPDLHSELNLSSLELGDSALYFCASSVPGGRTGELFFGEGSRLTVL.

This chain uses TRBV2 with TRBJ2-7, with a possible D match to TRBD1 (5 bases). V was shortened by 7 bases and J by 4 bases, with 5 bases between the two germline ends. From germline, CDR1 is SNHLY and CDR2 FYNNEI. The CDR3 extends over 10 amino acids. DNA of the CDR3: TGTGCCAGCAAGGGGTACGAGCAGTACTTC. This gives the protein CASKGYEQYF.

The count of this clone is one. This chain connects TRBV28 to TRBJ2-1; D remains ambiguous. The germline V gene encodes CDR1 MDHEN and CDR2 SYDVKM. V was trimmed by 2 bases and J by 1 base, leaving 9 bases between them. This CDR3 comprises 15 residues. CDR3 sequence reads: CASSLRLRSYNEQFF. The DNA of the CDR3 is TGTGCCAGCAGTTTACGACTCAGGTCCTACAATGAGCAGTTCTTC.

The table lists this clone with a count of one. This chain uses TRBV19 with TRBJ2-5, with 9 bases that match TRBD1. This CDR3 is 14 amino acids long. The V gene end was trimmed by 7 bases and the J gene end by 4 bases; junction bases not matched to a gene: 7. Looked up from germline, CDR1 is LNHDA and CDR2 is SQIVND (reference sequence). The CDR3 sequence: CASTSRQGGETQYF. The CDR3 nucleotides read TGTGCCAGTACCTCTAGACAGGGGGGAGAGACCCAGTACTTC.

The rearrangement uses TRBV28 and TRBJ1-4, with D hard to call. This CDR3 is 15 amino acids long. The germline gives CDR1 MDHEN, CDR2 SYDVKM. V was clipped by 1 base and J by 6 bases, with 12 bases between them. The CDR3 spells CASSLSHPVYEKLFF. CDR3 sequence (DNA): TGTGCCAGCAGTTTATCCCACCCGGTTTATGAAAAACTGTTTTTT.

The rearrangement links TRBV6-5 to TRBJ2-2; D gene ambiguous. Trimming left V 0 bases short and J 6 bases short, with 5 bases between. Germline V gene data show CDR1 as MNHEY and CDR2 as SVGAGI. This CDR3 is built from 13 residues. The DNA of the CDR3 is TGTGCCAGCAGTTACTCAGATCCCGGGGAGCTGTTTTTT. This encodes CASSYSDPGELFF.

The CDR3 nucleotides are TGTGCCAGCAGCCCGCCGACTAGCGGGATAGTAGATGAGCAGTTCTTC. It yields the protein CASSPPTSGIVDEQFF. The chain combines TRBV7-8 with TRBJ2-1; 11 positions agree with TRBD2. The germline V gene has CDR1 SGHVS and CDR2 FQNEAQ. This CDR3 contains 16 residues. With V trimmed by 5 bases and J by 8 bases, 11 bases remained unmatched.

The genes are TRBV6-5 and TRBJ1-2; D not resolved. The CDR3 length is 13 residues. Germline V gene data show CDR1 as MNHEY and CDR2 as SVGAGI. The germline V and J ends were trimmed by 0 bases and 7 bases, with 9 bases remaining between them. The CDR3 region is CASSYSRTFGYTF. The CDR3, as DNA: TGTGCCAGCAGTTACTCGCGTACCTTTGGCTACACCTTC.

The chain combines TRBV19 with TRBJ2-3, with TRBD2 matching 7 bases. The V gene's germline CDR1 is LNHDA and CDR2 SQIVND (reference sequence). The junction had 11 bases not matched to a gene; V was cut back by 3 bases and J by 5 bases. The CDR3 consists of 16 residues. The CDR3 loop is CASSILGGDELDTQYF. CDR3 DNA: TGTGCCAGTAGTATCCTGGGAGGGGATGAGTTAGATACGCAGTATTTT.

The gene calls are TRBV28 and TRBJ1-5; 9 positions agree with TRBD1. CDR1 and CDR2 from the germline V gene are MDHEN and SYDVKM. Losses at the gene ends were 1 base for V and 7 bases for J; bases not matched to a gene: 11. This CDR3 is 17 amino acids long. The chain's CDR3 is CASSLLGTGSFGQPQHF. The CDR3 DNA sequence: TGTGCCAGCAGTTTATTGGGGACAGGGTCTTTCGGGCAGCCCCAGCATTTT.

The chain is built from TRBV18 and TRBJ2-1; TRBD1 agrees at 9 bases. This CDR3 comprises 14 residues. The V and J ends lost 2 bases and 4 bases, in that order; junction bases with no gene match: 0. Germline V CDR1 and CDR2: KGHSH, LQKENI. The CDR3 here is CASSPGQGYNEQFF. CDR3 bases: TGTGCCAGCTCACCAGGACAGGGGTACAATGAGCAGTTCTTC.

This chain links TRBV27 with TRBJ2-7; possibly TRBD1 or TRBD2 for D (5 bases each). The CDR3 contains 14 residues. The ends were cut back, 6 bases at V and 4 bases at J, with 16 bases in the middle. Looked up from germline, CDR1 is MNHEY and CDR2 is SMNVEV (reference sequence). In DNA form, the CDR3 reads TGTGCCAGCAGCCCTGGTGACAGCGGATACGAGCAGTACTTC. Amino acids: CASSPGDSGYEQYF.

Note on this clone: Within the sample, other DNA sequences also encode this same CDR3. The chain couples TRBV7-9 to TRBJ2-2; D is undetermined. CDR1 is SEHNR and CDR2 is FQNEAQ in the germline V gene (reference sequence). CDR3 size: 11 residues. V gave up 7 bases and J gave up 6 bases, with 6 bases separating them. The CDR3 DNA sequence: TGTGCCAGCACCCTATCCGGGGAGCTGTTTTTT. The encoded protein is CASTLSGELFF.

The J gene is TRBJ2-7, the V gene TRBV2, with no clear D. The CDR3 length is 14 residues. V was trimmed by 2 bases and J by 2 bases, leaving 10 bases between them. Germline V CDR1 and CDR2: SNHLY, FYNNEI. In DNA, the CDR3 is TGTGCCAGCAGTGAAAGCGCAGGAGCCTACGAGCAGTACTTC. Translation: CASSESAGAYEQYF.

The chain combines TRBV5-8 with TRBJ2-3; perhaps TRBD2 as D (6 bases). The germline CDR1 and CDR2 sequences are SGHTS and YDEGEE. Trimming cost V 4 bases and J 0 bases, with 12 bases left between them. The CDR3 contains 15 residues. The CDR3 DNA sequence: TGTGCCAGCAGCCTGGAGGGTCCTAGCACAGATACGCAGTATTTT. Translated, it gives CASSLEGPSTDTQYF.

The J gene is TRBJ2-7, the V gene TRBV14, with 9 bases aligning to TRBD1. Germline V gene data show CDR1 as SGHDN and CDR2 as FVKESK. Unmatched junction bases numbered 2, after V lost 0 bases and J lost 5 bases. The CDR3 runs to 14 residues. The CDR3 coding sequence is TGTGCCAGCAGCCAAGATTGGGACAGGGACGAGCAGTACTTC. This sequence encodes CASSQDWDRDEQYF.

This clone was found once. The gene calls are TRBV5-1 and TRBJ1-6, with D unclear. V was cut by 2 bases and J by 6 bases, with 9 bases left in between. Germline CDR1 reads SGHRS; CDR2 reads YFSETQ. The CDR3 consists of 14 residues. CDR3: CASSLGYGNSPLHF. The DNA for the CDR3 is TGCGCCAGCAGCTTAGGTTACGGTAATTCACCCCTCCACTTT.

The CDR3 reads CASSLTQQGETEYEQYF. In DNA, the CDR3 is TGTGCCAGCAGTTTAACGCAGCAGGGGGAGACCGAATACGAGCAGTACTTC. The chain carries TRBV27 and TRBJ2-7, with TRBD1 matching over 7 bases. CDR3 length: 17 amino acids. The ends lost 2 bases at V and 4 bases at J; junction bases unmatched: 14. Germline CDR1 MNHEY, CDR2 SMNVEV (reference sequence).

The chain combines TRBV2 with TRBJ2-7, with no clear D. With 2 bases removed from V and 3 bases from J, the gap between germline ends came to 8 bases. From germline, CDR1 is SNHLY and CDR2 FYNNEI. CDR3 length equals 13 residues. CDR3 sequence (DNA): TGTGCCAGCAGTGAACTACAGAACTACGAGCAGTACTTC. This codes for CASSELQNYEQYF.

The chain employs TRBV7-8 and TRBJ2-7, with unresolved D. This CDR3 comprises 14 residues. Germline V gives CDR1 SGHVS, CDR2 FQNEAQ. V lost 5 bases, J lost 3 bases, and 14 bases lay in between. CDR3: CASSQPGRIYEQYF. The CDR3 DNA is TGTGCCAGCAGCCAGCCCGGACGGATCTACGAGCAGTACTTC.

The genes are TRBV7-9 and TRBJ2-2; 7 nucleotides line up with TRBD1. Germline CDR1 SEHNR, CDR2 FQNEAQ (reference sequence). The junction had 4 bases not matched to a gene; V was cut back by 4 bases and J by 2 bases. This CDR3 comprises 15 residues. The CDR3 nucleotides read TGTGCCAGCAGCTCCCGGGACAGAAACACCGGGGAGCTGTTTTTT. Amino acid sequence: CASSSRDRNTGELFF.

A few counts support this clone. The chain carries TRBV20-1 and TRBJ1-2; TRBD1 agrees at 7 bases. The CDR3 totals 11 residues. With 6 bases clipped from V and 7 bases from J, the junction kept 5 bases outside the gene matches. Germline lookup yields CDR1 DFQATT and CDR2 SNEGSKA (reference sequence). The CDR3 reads CSAEGAGGYTF. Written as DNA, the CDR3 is TGCAGTGCGGAGGGGGCTGGTGGCTACACCTTC.

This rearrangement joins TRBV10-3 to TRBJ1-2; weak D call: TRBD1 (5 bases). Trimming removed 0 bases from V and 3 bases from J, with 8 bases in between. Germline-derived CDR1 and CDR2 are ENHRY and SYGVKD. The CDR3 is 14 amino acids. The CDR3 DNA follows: TGTGCCATCAGTGAGTCGGTCAGGGACTATGGCTACACCTTC. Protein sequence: CAISESVRDYGYTF.

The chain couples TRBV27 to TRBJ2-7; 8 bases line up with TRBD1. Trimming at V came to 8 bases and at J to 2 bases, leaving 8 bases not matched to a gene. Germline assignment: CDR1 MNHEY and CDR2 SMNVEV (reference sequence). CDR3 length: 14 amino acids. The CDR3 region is CASHTDRGPYEQYF. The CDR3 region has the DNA TGTGCCAGCCATACTGACAGGGGCCCCTACGAGCAGTACTTC.

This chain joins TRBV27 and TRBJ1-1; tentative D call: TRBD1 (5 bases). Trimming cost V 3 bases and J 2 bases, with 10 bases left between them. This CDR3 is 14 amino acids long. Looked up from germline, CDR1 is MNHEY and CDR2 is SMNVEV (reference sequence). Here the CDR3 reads CASSFAGGNTEAFF. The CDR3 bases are TGTGCCAGCAGTTTTGCCGGGGGTAACACTGAAGCTTTCTTT.

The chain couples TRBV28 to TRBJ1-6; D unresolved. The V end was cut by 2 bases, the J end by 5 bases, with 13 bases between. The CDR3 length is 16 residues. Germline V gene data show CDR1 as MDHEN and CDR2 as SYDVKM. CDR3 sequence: CASSLVSPSNNSPLHF. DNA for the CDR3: TGTGCCAGCAGTTTAGTCTCACCCTCGAATAATTCACCCCTCCACTTT.

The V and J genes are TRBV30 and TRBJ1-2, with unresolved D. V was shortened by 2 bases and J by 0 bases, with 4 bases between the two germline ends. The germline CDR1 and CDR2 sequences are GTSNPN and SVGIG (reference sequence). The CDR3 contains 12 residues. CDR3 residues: CAWSPANYGYTF. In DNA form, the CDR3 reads TGTGCCTGGAGTCCGGCTAACTATGGCTACACCTTC.

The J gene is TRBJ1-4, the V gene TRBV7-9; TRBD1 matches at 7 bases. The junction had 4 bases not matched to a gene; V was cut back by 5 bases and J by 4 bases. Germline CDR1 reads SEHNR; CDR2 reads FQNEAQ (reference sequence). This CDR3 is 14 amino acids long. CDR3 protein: CASSRDSYNEKLFF. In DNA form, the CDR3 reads TGTGCCAGCAGCCGGGACAGCTATAATGAAAAACTGTTTTTT.

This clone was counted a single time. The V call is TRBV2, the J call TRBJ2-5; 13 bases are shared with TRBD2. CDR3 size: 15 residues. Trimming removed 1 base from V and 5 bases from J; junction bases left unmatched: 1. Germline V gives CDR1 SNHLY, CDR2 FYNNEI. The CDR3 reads CASSEGTSGSETQYF. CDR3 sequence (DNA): TGTGCCAGCAGTGAAGGGACTAGCGGGAGTGAGACCCAGTACTTC. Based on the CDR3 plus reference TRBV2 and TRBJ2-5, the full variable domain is EPEVTQTPSHQVTQMGQEVILRCVPISNHLYFYWYRQILGQKVEFLVSFYNNEISEKSEIFDDQFSVERPDGSNFTLKIRSTKLEDSAMYFCASSEGTSGSETQYFGPGTRLLVL.

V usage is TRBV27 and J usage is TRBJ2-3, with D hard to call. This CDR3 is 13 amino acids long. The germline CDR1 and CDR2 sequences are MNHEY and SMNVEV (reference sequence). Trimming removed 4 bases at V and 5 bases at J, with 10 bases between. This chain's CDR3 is CASSSFGEDTQYF. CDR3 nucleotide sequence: TGTGCCAGCAGTTCCTTCGGAGAAGATACGCAGTATTTT.